These T cell receptor beta chains were read from a single sample in a study of PD-1 blockade in classical Hodgkin lymphoma. Sequencing was performed with immunoSEQ multiplex PCR; in TCRdb, only in-frame clones are kept and a portion is missing. The sample has 10,000 to 15,000 clones; about nine tenths are singletons. This sample comprised peripheral blood mononuclear cells (PBMCs), obtained at baseline. Every receptor here comes from a human donor with classical Hodgkin lymphoma. The CDR3 runs from the conserved cysteine through the conserved F or W. Fields, in order: clone size, J gene, D gene, V gene, CDR3 protein, CDR3 DNA. D genes are given only for firm matches. Where a row states a size, it is once, few, many or the class of an expanded clone; other rows omit it.

abundance: NA; j_gene: TRBJ2-1; d_gene: TRBD1; v_gene: TRBV10-2; CDR3aa: CASSESGTAYNEQFF; CDR3nt: TGCGCCAGCAGTGAGTCCGGGACAGCCTACAATGAGCAGTTCTTC
abundance: NA; j_gene: TRBJ2-7; d_gene: NA; v_gene: TRBV7-9; CDR3aa: CASSSAGFTYEQYF; CDR3nt: TGTGCCAGCAGCTCCGCGGGGTTCACCTACGAGCAGTACTTC
abundance: NA; j_gene: TRBJ1-2; d_gene: TRBD1; v_gene: TRBV7-9; CDR3aa: CASSPGTGLHGYTF; CDR3nt: TGTGCCAGCAGCCCCGGGACAGGGCTTCATGGCTACACCTTC
abundance: NA; j_gene: TRBJ1-5; d_gene: NA; v_gene: TRBV28; CDR3aa: CASSPTDPQPQHF; CDR3nt: TGTGCCAGCAGTCCCACTGACCCTCAGCCCCAGCATTTT
abundance: NA; j_gene: TRBJ2-5; d_gene: TRBD2; v_gene: TRBV9; CDR3aa: CASSVTSGGYRVETQYF; CDR3nt: TGTGCCAGCAGCGTAACTAGCGGGGGGTACCGGGTGGAGACCCAGTACTTC
abundance: NA; j_gene: TRBJ2-7; d_gene: NA; v_gene: TRBV5-4; CDR3aa: CASRRDNEQYF; CDR3nt: TGTGCCAGTAGGCGGGACAACGAGCAGTACTTC
abundance: NA; j_gene: TRBJ2-1; d_gene: NA; v_gene: TRBV11-2; CDR3aa: CASSFPPSYSSYNEQFF; CDR3nt: TGTGCCAGCAGCTTCCCTCCAAGTTACTCATCATACAATGAGCAGTTCTTC
abundance: NA; j_gene: TRBJ2-2; d_gene: NA; v_gene: TRBV6-6; CDR3aa: CASSYSTEDTGELFF; CDR3nt: TGTGCCAGCAGTTACTCGACGGAGGACACCGGGGAGCTGTTTTTT
abundance: few; j_gene: TRBJ2-1; d_gene: NA; v_gene: TRBV7-8; CDR3aa: CASSLVASAHNEQFF; CDR3nt: TGTGCCAGCAGCTTAGTAGCTAGCGCCCACAATGAGCAGTTCTTC
abundance: NA; j_gene: TRBJ2-5; d_gene: NA; v_gene: TRBV30; CDR3aa: CAWSVLDPETQYF; CDR3nt: TGTGCCTGGAGTGTACTCGACCCAGAGACCCAGTACTTC
abundance: NA; j_gene: TRBJ1-1; d_gene: NA; v_gene: TRBV11-2; CDR3aa: CASSLWRRNTEAFF; CDR3nt: TGTGCCAGCAGCTTATGGCGGAGGAACACTGAAGCTTTCTTT
abundance: NA; j_gene: TRBJ2-7; d_gene: NA; v_gene: TRBV5-1; CDR3aa: CASRPTTLSSYEQYF; CDR3nt: TGCGCCAGCAGACCGACGACACTTAGCTCCTACGAGCAGTACTTC
abundance: NA; j_gene: TRBJ1-1; d_gene: NA; v_gene: TRBV29-1; CDR3aa: CSDLDTVNTEAFF; CDR3nt: TGCAGCGACCTAGACACAGTGAACACTGAAGCTTTCTTT
abundance: NA; j_gene: TRBJ2-1; d_gene: TRBD2; v_gene: TRBV7-8; CDR3aa: CASSLGTSRHEQFF; CDR3nt: TGTGCCAGCAGCTTAGGGACTAGCAGGCATGAGCAGTTCTTC
abundance: once; j_gene: TRBJ1-5; d_gene: NA; v_gene: TRBV6-1; CDR3aa: CASSAGGRVGQPQHF; CDR3nt: TGTGCCAGCAGTGCCGGAGGTAGGGTTGGTCAGCCCCAGCATTTT
abundance: NA; j_gene: TRBJ2-1; d_gene: NA; v_gene: TRBV30; CDR3aa: CAWTRYGARYNEQFF; CDR3nt: TGTGCCTGGACACGGTACGGGGCGCGGTACAATGAGCAGTTCTTC
abundance: NA; j_gene: TRBJ1-2; d_gene: TRBD1; v_gene: TRBV18; CDR3aa: CASSPSDRDYGYTF; CDR3nt: TGTGCCAGCTCACCCTCGGACAGGGACTATGGCTACACCTTC
abundance: once; j_gene: TRBJ2-3; d_gene: NA; v_gene: TRBV15; CDR3aa: CATSTDQDSYEDTQYF; CDR3nt: TGTGCCACCAGCACCGACCAGGACAGCTACGAAGATACGCAGTATTTT
abundance: NA; j_gene: TRBJ1-2; d_gene: TRBD1; v_gene: TRBV2; CDR3aa: CASQITGQGLYGYTF; CDR3nt: TGTGCCAGCCAAATAACGGGACAGGGCCTCTATGGCTACACCTTC
abundance: NA; j_gene: TRBJ1-2; d_gene: TRBD1; v_gene: TRBV2; CDR3aa: CASSKQGAGYGYTF; CDR3nt: TGTGCCAGCAGTAAACAGGGGGCAGGGTATGGCTACACCTTC
abundance: NA; j_gene: TRBJ2-7; d_gene: NA; v_gene: TRBV6-5; CDR3aa: CASSRQDRDEQYF; CDR3nt: TGTGCCAGCAGCCGACAGGACCGGGACGAGCAGTACTTC
abundance: NA; j_gene: TRBJ1-4; d_gene: NA; v_gene: TRBV5-1; CDR3aa: CASSPTGRTNEKLFF; CDR3nt: TGCGCCAGCAGCCCGACAGGTCGGACTAATGAAAAACTGTTTTTT
abundance: NA; j_gene: TRBJ2-1; d_gene: TRBD2; v_gene: TRBV10-2; CDR3aa: CASFSSGGFTYNEQFF; CDR3nt: TGCGCCAGTTTCTCTAGCGGGGGTTTTACCTACAATGAGCAGTTCTTC
abundance: NA; j_gene: TRBJ2-1; d_gene: TRBD2; v_gene: TRBV7-9; CDR3aa: CASSLVGGGSEQFF; CDR3nt: TGTGCCAGCAGCTTAGTCGGCGGGGGGTCTGAGCAGTTCTTC
abundance: NA; j_gene: TRBJ2-5; d_gene: TRBD1; v_gene: TRBV5-1; CDR3aa: CASSLGQGAETQYF; CDR3nt: TGCGCCAGCAGCTTAGGGCAGGGGGCAGAGACCCAGTACTTC
abundance: NA; j_gene: TRBJ2-1; d_gene: TRBD2; v_gene: TRBV27; CDR3aa: CASSFVGTSGGAYNEQFF; CDR3nt: TGTGCCAGCAGTTTTGTTGGGACTAGCGGGGGGGCCTACAATGAGCAGTTCTTC
abundance: NA; j_gene: TRBJ1-2; d_gene: TRBD1; v_gene: TRBV5-1; CDR3aa: CASSSSTGEAYGYTF; CDR3nt: TGCGCCAGCAGCTCGTCGACAGGGGAGGCCTATGGCTACACCTTC
abundance: NA; j_gene: TRBJ2-3; d_gene: NA; v_gene: TRBV11-1; CDR3aa: CAVLLDTQYF; CDR3nt: TGTGCCGTTCTGTTGGATACGCAGTATTTT
abundance: once; j_gene: TRBJ2-7; d_gene: NA; v_gene: TRBV6-6; CDR3aa: CASSSLGGGEQYF; CDR3nt: TGTGCCAGCAGTTCACTCGGGGGTGGCGAGCAGTACTTC
abundance: NA; j_gene: TRBJ1-4; d_gene: NA; v_gene: TRBV5-1; CDR3aa: CASSAGQQGEKLFF; CDR3nt: TGCGCCAGCAGCGCGGGACAACAGGGTGAAAAACTGTTTTTT
abundance: NA; j_gene: TRBJ2-2; d_gene: NA; v_gene: TRBV19; CDR3aa: CASSIQNTGELFF; CDR3nt: TGTGCCAGTAGTATTCAGAACACCGGGGAGCTGTTTTTT
abundance: NA; j_gene: TRBJ2-7; d_gene: NA; v_gene: TRBV7-2; CDR3aa: CASSLVWRRGGYEQYF; CDR3nt: TGTGCCAGCAGCTTAGTCTGGCGGCGGGGCGGCTACGAGCAGTACTTC
abundance: NA; j_gene: TRBJ1-4; d_gene: TRBD1; v_gene: TRBV18; CDR3aa: CASSRGQGNEKLFF; CDR3nt: TGTGCCAGCTCAAGAGGACAGGGAAATGAAAAACTGTTTTTT
abundance: NA; j_gene: TRBJ2-3; d_gene: TRBD1; v_gene: TRBV18; CDR3aa: CASSPGQGGTDTQYF; CDR3nt: TGTGCCAGCTCACCGGGACAGGGGGGCACAGATACGCAGTATTTT
abundance: NA; j_gene: TRBJ2-2; d_gene: TRBD1; v_gene: TRBV5-5; CDR3aa: CASSLQGAATAGELFF; CDR3nt: TGTGCCAGCAGCTTGCAGGGGGCGGCGACGGCCGGGGAGCTGTTTTTT
abundance: NA; j_gene: TRBJ2-2; d_gene: TRBD2; v_gene: TRBV9; CDR3aa: CASSSRAGMNTGELFF; CDR3nt: TGTGCCAGCAGCTCTAGAGCGGGGATGAACACCGGGGAGCTGTTTTTT
abundance: NA; j_gene: TRBJ2-3; d_gene: TRBD2; v_gene: TRBV5-8; CDR3aa: CASSPLAGPYTQYF; CDR3nt: TGTGCCAGCAGCCCTCTAGCGGGACCTTATACGCAGTATTTT
abundance: NA; j_gene: TRBJ1-5; d_gene: NA; v_gene: TRBV9; CDR3aa: CASSPQGINQPQHF; CDR3nt: TGTGCCAGCAGCCCCCAGGGGATTAATCAGCCCCAGCATTTT
abundance: once; j_gene: TRBJ1-5; d_gene: TRBD1; v_gene: TRBV30; CDR3aa: CAWSKTGANNQPQHF; CDR3nt: TGTGCCTGGAGTAAGACAGGGGCGAACAATCAGCCCCAGCATTTT
abundance: NA; j_gene: TRBJ1-5; d_gene: NA; v_gene: TRBV10-3; CDR3aa: CASSRGSGSGILSRQPQHF; CDR3nt: TGTGCCTCATCAAGGGGATCCGGGTCAGGCATTTTATCTAGGCAGCCCCAGCATTTT
abundance: NA; j_gene: TRBJ2-6; d_gene: NA; v_gene: TRBV30; CDR3aa: CALSQGTGANVLTF; CDR3nt: TGTGCCCTTTCTCAGGGGACAGGGGCCAACGTCCTGACTTTC